The entry below describes one T cell receptor (beta chain). Its target is not known. This sample stems from a study of T cell responses to AZD1222 COVID-19 vaccine. Regarding the study as a whole: Donors were chiefly white British, with a greater number of females, and clonal diversity was perhaps underestimated. Sampled repertoires all dated from after the peak T cell response. Across spike, vaccine-associated CD4 TCRs were found, dominant at 160-218 and 743-854.

The germline V gene encodes CDR1 MDHEN and CDR2 SYDVKM. The CDR3 totals 13 residues. With 8 bases removed from V and 4 bases from J, the gap between germline ends came to 14 bases. Using immunoSEQ multiplex PCR, the repertoire was profiled, and TCRdb retains in-frame clones only, with some absent. The sample holds under 170,000 clones; 80% to 95% are singletons and the top ten take around 2.9%. The chain carries TRBV28 and TRBJ1-2; weak D call: TRBD1 (5 bases). This material consisted of peripheral blood, taken 28 days after the second AZD1222 dose. The TCR was taken from an adult who received the AZD1222 COVID-19 vaccine. CDR3 DNA: TGTGCCAGCGTTCGGAGGGGCGCCTATGGCTACACCTTC. It codes for CASVRRGAYGYTF.